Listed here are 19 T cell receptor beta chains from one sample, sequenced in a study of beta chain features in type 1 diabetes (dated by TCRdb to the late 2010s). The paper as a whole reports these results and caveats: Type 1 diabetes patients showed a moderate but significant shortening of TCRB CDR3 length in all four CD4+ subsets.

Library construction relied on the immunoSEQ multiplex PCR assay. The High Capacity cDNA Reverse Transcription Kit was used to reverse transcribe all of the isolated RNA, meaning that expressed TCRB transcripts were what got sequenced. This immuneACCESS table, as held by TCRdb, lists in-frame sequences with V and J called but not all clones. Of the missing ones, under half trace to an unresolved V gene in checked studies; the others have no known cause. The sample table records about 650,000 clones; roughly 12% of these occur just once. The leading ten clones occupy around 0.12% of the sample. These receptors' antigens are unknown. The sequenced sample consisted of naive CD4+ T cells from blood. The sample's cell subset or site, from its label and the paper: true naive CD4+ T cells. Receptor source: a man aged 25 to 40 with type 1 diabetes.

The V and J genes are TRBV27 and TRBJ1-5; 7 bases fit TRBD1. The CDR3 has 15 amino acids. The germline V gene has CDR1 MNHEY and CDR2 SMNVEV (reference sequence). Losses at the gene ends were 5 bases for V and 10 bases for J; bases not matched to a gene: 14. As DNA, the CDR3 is TGTGCCAGCAGTCCCACCGACGACAGGGAGGAACCCCAGCATTTT. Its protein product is CASSPTDDREEPQHF.

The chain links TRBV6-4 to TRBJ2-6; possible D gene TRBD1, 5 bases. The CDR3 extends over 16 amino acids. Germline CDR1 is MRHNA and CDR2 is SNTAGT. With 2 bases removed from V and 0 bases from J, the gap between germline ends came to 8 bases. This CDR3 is CASSDRGTSGANVLTF. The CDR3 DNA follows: TGTGCCAGCAGTGACAGGGGTACCTCTGGGGCCAACGTCCTGACTTTC.

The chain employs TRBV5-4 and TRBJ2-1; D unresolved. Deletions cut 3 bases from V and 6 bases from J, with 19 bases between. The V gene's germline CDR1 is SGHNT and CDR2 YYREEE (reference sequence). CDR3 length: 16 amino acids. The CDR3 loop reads CASSSPDGRHRNEQFF. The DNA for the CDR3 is TGTGCCAGCAGCTCTCCCGATGGGCGGCATCGCAATGAGCAGTTCTTC.

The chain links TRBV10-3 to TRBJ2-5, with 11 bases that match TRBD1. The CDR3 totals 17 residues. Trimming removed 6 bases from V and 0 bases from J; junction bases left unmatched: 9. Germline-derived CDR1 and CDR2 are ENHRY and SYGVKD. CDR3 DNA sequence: TGTGCCATCAGCGCTTCCCCGGGACAGGGGGACCAAGAGACCCAGTACTTC. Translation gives CAISASPGQGDQETQYF.

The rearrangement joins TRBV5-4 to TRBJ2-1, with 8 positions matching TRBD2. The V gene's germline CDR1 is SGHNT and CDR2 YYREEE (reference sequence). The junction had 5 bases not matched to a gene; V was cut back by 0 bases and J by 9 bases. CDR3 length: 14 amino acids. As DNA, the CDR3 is TGTGCCAGCAGCTTGGCGATAGCGGGGAGTGAGCAGTTCTTC. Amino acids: CASSLAIAGSEQFF.

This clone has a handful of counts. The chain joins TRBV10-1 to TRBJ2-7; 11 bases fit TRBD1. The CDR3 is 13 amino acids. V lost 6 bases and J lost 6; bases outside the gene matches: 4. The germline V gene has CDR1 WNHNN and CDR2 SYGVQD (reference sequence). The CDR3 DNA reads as TGCGCCAGCAGCAGCGGGACAGGGGGCGAGCAGTACTTC. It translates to CASSSGTGGEQYF.

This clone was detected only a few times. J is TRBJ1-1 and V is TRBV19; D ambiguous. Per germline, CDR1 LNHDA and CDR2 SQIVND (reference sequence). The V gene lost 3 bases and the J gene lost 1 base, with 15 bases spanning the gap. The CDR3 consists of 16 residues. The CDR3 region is CASSIGSQRANTEAFF. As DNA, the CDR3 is TGTGCCAGTAGTATTGGGAGCCAGAGGGCGAACACTGAAGCTTTCTTT.

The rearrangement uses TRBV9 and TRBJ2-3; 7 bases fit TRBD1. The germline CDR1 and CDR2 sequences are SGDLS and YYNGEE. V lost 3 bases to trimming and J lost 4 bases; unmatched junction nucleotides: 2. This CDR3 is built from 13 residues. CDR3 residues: CASSGDSSDTQYF. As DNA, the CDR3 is TGTGCCAGCAGCGGGGACAGTTCAGATACGCAGTATTTT.

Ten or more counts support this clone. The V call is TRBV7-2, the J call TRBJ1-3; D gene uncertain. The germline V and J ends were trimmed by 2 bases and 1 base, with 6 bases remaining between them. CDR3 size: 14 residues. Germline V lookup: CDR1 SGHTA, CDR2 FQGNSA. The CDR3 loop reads CASSLTRSGNTIYF. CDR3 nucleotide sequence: TGTGCCAGCAGCTTAACGAGGTCTGGAAACACCATATATTTT.

The CDR3 DNA sequence: TGTGCCAGCAGCCCTATACCGACGAGCACAGATACGCAGTATTTT. Translated: CASSPIPTSTDTQYF. This chain uses TRBV28 with TRBJ2-3; the D is unclear. This CDR3 spans 15 amino acids. With 6 bases removed from V and 0 bases from J, the gap between germline ends came to 13 bases. From germline, CDR1 is MDHEN and CDR2 SYDVKM.

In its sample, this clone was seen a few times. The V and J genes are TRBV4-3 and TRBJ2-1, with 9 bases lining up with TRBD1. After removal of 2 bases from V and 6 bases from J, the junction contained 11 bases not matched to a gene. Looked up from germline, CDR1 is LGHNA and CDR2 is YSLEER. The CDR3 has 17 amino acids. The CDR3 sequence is CASSQNPRQGDPNEQFF. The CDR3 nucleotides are TGCGCCAGCAGCCAAAACCCCCGACAGGGGGACCCCAATGAGCAGTTCTTC.

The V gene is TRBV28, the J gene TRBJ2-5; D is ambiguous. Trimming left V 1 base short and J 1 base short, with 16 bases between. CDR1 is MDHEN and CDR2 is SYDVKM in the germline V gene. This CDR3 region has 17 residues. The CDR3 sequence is CASSLYDKGAVQETQYF. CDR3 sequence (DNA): TGTGCCAGCAGTTTATATGACAAGGGCGCCGTCCAAGAGACCCAGTACTTC.

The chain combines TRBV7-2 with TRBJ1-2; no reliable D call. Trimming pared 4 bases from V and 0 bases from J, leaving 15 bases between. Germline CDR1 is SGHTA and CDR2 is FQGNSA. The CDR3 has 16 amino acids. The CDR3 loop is CASSSNREHTNYGYTF. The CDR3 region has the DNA TGTGCCAGCAGCTCAAACCGGGAGCACACTAACTATGGCTACACCTTC.

For the CDR3, the DNA is TGTGCCAGCAGCGTCCCGGGGACGTTGGGAAACACCATATATTTT. This translates into CASSVPGTLGNTIYF. The chain combines TRBV28 with TRBJ1-3; maybe TRBD1 (5 bases). V lost 6 bases to trimming and J lost 4 bases, with 16 bases between them. CDR3 length: 15 amino acids. Germline V gives CDR1 MDHEN, CDR2 SYDVKM.

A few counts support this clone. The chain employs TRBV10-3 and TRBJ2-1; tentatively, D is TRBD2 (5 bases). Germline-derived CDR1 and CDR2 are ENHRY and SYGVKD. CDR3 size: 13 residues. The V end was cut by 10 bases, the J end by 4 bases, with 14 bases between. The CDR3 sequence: CASGGPGYNEQFF. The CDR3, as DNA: TGTGCCAGCGGAGGTCCGGGTTACAATGAGCAGTTCTTC.

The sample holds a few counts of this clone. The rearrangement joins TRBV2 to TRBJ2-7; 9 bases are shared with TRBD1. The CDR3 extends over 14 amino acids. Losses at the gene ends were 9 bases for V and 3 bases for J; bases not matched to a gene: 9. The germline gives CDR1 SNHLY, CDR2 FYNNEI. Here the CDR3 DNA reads TGTGCCAGTCTATCCGGGACAGGGAACTACGAGCAGTACTTC. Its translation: CASLSGTGNYEQYF.

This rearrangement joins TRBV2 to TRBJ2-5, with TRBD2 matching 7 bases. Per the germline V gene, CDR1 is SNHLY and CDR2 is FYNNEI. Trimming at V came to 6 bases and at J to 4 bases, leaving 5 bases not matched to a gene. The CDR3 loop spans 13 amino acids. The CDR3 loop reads CASRVPSGETQYF. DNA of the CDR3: TGTGCCAGCAGGGTCCCTAGCGGAGAGACCCAGTACTTC.

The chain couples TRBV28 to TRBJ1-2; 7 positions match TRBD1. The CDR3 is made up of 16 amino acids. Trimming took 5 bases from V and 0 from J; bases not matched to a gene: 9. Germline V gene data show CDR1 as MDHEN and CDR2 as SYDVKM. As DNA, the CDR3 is TGTGCCAGCAGTCCGGGCGGAGGGGGCACTAACTATGGCTACACCTTC. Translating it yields CASSPGGGGTNYGYTF.

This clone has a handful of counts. CDR3 in amino acids: CASSETHRGSAGELFF. The CDR3 nucleotides are TGCGCCAGCAGTGAAACGCACAGGGGGTCAGCCGGGGAGCTGTTTTTT. V is TRBV10-2 and J is TRBJ2-2, with TRBD1 identical over 8 bases. This CDR3 has 16 amino acids. V lost 3 bases and J lost 6; bases outside the gene matches: 9. The germline CDR1 and CDR2 sequences are WSHSY and SAAADI.